One and the same sample provided the 22 T cell receptor beta chains below, sequenced in a study of vaccination and CD4 T cells after COVID-19. Stated treatment: 10-day PBMC culture with coronavirus spike peptide pools or control peptides (ViraFEST assay). Cultured CD4+ T-cell DNA underwent Oncomine TCR Beta short-read sequencing. TCRdb reprocessed the PCR reads via MiXCR and lists one record per CDR3 protein. The table shows approximately 20,000 distinct CDR3 sequences, with roughly half occurring only once. For these receptors, no antigen is known. The source material was CD4+ T cells from blood, cultured in vitro, sampled after SARS-CoV-2 vaccination. These receptor sequences come from a human donor who had recovered from COVID-19.

A few counts support this clonotype. V is TRBV5-4 and J is TRBJ2-5, with D uncertain. The CDR3 runs to 16 residues. Trimming left V 0 bases short and J 1 base short, with 13 bases between. CDR1 and CDR2 (germline): SGHNT, YYREEE (reference sequence). The CDR3 DNA is TGTGCCAGCAGCTTGGGAGGAGATCCTAGCCAAGAGACCCAGTACTTC. Translated, it gives CASSLGGDPSQETQYF.

The chain links TRBV7-2 to TRBJ1-2; D perhaps matches TRBD1 (6 bases). V was cut by 5 bases and J by 6 bases, with 19 bases left in between. In germline, CDR1 is SGHTA, CDR2 FQGNSA. The CDR3 sequence is 15 residues long. The CDR3 DNA follows: TGTGCCAGCAGCCTACCGGACAGATATTTCGATGGCTACACCTTC. Translating it yields CASSLPDRYFDGYTF.

J is TRBJ2-6 and V is TRBV7-8, with TRBD1 matching over 11 bases. The ends lost 6 bases at V and 2 bases at J; junction bases unmatched: 6. CDR1 is SGHVS and CDR2 is FQNEAQ in the germline V gene. This CDR3 contains 17 residues. The CDR3 is CASRLGQGDTGANVLTF. As DNA, the CDR3 is TGTGCCAGCAGGTTGGGACAGGGGGATACTGGGGCCAACGTCCTGACTTTC.

The rearrangement links TRBV6-1 to TRBJ2-2; 8 bases align to TRBD1. The germline V gene has CDR1 MNHNS and CDR2 SASEGT. CDR3 length: 14 residues. Germline trimming cut 11 bases from V and 3 bases from J; bases unmatched to any gene: 8. The CDR3 coding sequence is TGTGCCGCCCAGGGGGCGCGGGACACCGGGGAGCTGTTTTTT. Its translation is CAAQGARDTGELFF.

The chain uses TRBV5-4 and TRBJ2-5; TRBD1 matches 7 bases. Trimming took 4 bases from V and 1 from J; bases not matched to a gene: 4. Germline V CDR1 and CDR2: SGHNT, YYREEE (reference sequence). This CDR3 has 14 residues. Here the CDR3 DNA reads TGTGCCAGCAGCCAGGGGGACACCCAAGAGACCCAGTACTTC. Translation gives CASSQGDTQETQYF.

The chain is built from TRBV19 and TRBJ2-5, with TRBD2 matching 11 bases. The trim removed 5 bases at V and 5 bases at J, leaving 10 bases unmatched. From germline, CDR1 is LNHDA and CDR2 SQIVND (reference sequence). This CDR3 contains 16 residues. This chain's CDR3 is CASSVGSGGGRETQYF. CDR3 nucleotide sequence: TGTGCCAGTAGTGTGGGTAGCGGGGGGGGCCGGGAGACCCAGTACTTC.

This clonotype was detected only a few times. The J gene is TRBJ1-1, the V gene TRBV20-1, with unresolved D. Germline lookup yields CDR1 DFQATT and CDR2 SNEGSKA (reference sequence). V gave up 3 bases and J gave up 2 bases, with 13 bases separating them. The CDR3 spans 14 residues. CDR3 bases: TGCAGTGCTAGTCTTGCCGGGCAAAACACTGAAGCTTTCTTT. Amino acid sequence: CSASLAGQNTEAFF.

V usage is TRBV6-5 and J usage is TRBJ2-1, with 10 bases matching TRBD2. The V gene's germline CDR1 is MNHEY and CDR2 SVGAGI. Trimming cost V 0 bases and J 6 bases; bases outside gene matches: 11. The length of the CDR3 is 18 residues. CDR3 sequence: CASSYSVGRSGRANEQFF. CDR3 nucleotides: TGTGCCAGCAGTTACTCGGTAGGCCGGAGCGGGAGGGCCAATGAGCAGTTCTTC.

The table lists this clonotype with a few counts. CDR3 coding DNA: TGTGCCAGCAGCTTAGGCGGCCTCCCGGCGCAGTATTTT. Residues: CASSLGGLPAQYF. The chain links TRBV7-9 to TRBJ2-3; D is undetermined. The CDR3 extends over 13 amino acids. Germline V lookup: CDR1 SEHNR, CDR2 FQNEAQ (reference sequence). V lost 1 base and J 10 bases, leaving 12 bases between the germline ends. Looking up the rest from reference TRBV7-9 and TRBJ2-3 gives the full variable domain: DTGVSQNPRHKITKRGQNVTFRCDPISEHNRLYWYRQTLGQGPEFLTYFQNEAQLEKSRLLSDRFSAERPKGSFSTLEIQRTEQGDSAMYLCASSLGGLPAQYFGPGTRLTVL.

CDR3 region: CASSLTSGRAGETQYF. CDR3 DNA sequence: TGTGCCAGCAGTCTGACTAGCGGGAGGGCCGGGGAGACCCAGTACTTC. The chain links TRBV12-3 or TRBV12-4 to TRBJ2-5; 14 bases fit TRBD2. With 5 bases clipped from V and 5 bases from J, the junction kept 7 bases outside the gene matches. The CDR3 spans 16 residues.

The V gene is TRBV6-1, the J gene TRBJ1-1, with a weak D call TRBD1 (5 bases). The CDR3 sequence is 14 residues long. Germline CDR1 is MNHNS and CDR2 is SASEGT. V was cut by 6 bases and J by 6 bases, with 17 bases left in between. CDR3 nucleotides: TGTGCCAGCAGCTCCGCGGGGGGTAACGCTGAAGCTTTCTTT. Protein: CASSSAGGNAEAFF.

This clonotype was seen a few times. J is TRBJ2-7 and V is TRBV21-1; the table calls TRBD2, which could not be checked here. TRBV21-1 is a listed pseudogene. This CDR3 is 16 amino acids long. The CDR3 region is CASSKLRRDPAYEQYF. In DNA, the CDR3 is TGTGCCAGCAGCAAACTCAGGAGGGACCCTGCCTACGAGCAGTACTTC.

The V gene is TRBV15, the J gene TRBJ1-5, with D maybe TRBD1 (6 bases). The CDR3 spans 14 residues. V dropped 3 bases and J dropped 6 bases, with 12 bases sitting between them. Germline CDR1 and CDR2: LNHNV and YYDKDF (reference sequence). CDR3 loop: CATSRGALVQPQHF. The CDR3 DNA follows: TGTGCCACCAGCAGGGGGGCGTTGGTTCAGCCCCAGCATTTT. The whole variable domain, remainder taken from reference TRBV15 and TRBJ1-5, is DAMVIQNPRYQVTQFGKPVTLSCSQTLNHNVMYWYQQKSSQAPKLLFHYYDKDFNNEADTPDNFQSRRPNTSFCFLDIRSPGLGDTAMYLCATSRGALVQPQHFGDGTRLSIL.

The chain combines TRBV6-1 with TRBJ1-2; D might be TRBD1 (6 bases). This CDR3 has 15 amino acids. V was clipped by 6 bases and J by 8 bases, with 22 bases between them. Looked up from germline, CDR1 is MNHNS and CDR2 is SASEGT. Written as DNA, the CDR3 is TGTGCCAGCAGAAGGGGGGGCAGACCTTCGGAGGGCTACACCTTC. Protein sequence: CASRRGGRPSEGYTF.

This clonotype was seen a single time. The chain couples TRBV7-8 to TRBJ1-5; D call uncertain. Germline CDR1 is SGHVS and CDR2 is FQNEAQ. The V and J ends lost 4 bases and 2 bases respectively, with 9 bases between them. This CDR3 has 14 amino acids. For the CDR3, the DNA is TGTGCCAGCAGCTGGTCAGGAGGCAATCAGCCCCAGCATTTT. It encodes CASSWSGGNQPQHF.

This clonotype appeared a few times. The rearrangement joins TRBV15 to TRBJ2-5; the match to TRBD2 covers 11 bases. Per the germline V gene, CDR1 is LNHNV and CDR2 is YYDKDF (reference sequence). The CDR3 is 15 amino acids. With V trimmed by 3 bases and J by 4 bases, 4 bases remained unmatched. CDR3: CATSRLAGGAETQYF. CDR3 nucleotide sequence: TGTGCCACCAGCAGGCTAGCGGGAGGAGCAGAGACCCAGTACTTC.

The sample holds a few counts of this clonotype. The chain employs TRBV7-3 and TRBJ1-1; unclear D gene. Deletions cut 1 base from V and 4 bases from J, with 13 bases between. Germline V gene lookup returns CDR1 SGHTA and CDR2 FQGTGA. The CDR3 extends over 15 amino acids. The CDR3 is CASSLNGEGSTEAFF. The CDR3 DNA sequence: TGTGCCAGCAGCTTAAACGGGGAAGGGAGCACTGAAGCTTTCTTT.

The chain couples TRBV19 to TRBJ2-1; no clear D. Germline V gene data show CDR1 as LNHDA and CDR2 as SQIVND (reference sequence). V was trimmed by 5 bases and J by 7 bases, leaving 15 bases between them. The CDR3 loop spans 14 amino acids. The CDR3 is CASSETSPGNEQFF. For the CDR3, the DNA is TGTGCCAGTAGTGAAACATCTCCTGGGAATGAGCAGTTCTTC.

The V call is TRBV7-2, the J call TRBJ1-1; no firm D call. The germline V gene encodes CDR1 SGHTA and CDR2 FQGNSA. This CDR3 has 14 residues. V lost 0 bases and J lost 7, with 12 bases in between. As DNA, the CDR3 is TGTGCCAGCAGCTTAGCTCCGGCTGCAGTTGAAGCTTTCTTT. Translation: CASSLAPAAVEAFF. The full variable domain, its missing parts supplied by reference TRBV7-2 and TRBJ1-1, is GAGVSQSPSNKVTEKGKDVELRCDPISGHTALYWYRQSLGQGLEFLIYFQGNSAPDKSGLPSDRFSAERTGGSVSTLTIQRTQQEDSAVYLCASSLAPAAVEAFFGQGTRLTVV.

This clonotype was counted only a few times. The chain has TRBV19 and TRBJ2-7, with TRBD1 matching 8 bases. This CDR3 has 15 amino acids. In germline, CDR1 is LNHDA, CDR2 SQIVND (reference sequence). J lost 0 bases, V lost 4 bases, and 5 bases had no gene match. DNA for the CDR3: TGTGCCAGTAGTAGGCGGACAGGGAGCTCCTACGAGCAGTACTTC. This sequence encodes CASSRRTGSSYEQYF.

The chain joins TRBV7-9 to TRBJ1-1; TRBD1 matches 9 bases. The trim removed 2 bases at V and 0 bases at J, leaving 13 bases unmatched. There are 19 residues in the CDR3. Germline CDR1 SEHNR, CDR2 FQNEAQ (reference sequence). The CDR3 is CASSLTVLTGGRLNTEAFF. In nucleotides, the CDR3 is TGTGCCAGCAGCTTAACGGTTTTAACAGGGGGCCGTCTGAACACTGAAGCTTTCTTT.

This chain links TRBV7-9 with TRBJ2-5, with TRBD2 identical over 14 bases. V trimming: 1 base; J trimming: 4 bases; junction bases outside the gene matches: 2. Germline CDR1 SEHNR, CDR2 FQNEAQ (reference sequence). The CDR3 is 16 amino acids. The CDR3 DNA reads as TGTGCCAGCAGCTTAGAGGGGACTAGCGGGGGAGAGACCCAGTACTTC. Its translation: CASSLEGTSGGETQYF.